This T cell receptor (beta chain) was retrieved from a study of blood T cell repertoires in COVID-19. The germline V gene has CDR1 SGHVS and CDR2 FQNEAQ. The CDR3 is 15 residues long. Trimming took 5 bases from V and 5 from J; bases not matched to a gene: 4. Data came from immunoSEQ multiplex PCR; TCRdb stores just in-frame clones and leaves some out. The table includes about 320,000 clones, approximately 90% detected once. The chain links TRBV7-8 to TRBJ2-2; 11 bases are a match to TRBD1. The receptor's source is a young woman who had been exposed to COVID-19. Sequences were obtained from PBMCs or T cells enriched from blood (not recorded which). The DNA for the CDR3 is TGTGCCAGCAGCGCGGGGACAGGGGGTACCGGGGAGCTGTTTTTT. Amino acids: CASSAGTGGTGELFF. The full variable domain, in which reference TRBV7-8 and TRBJ2-2 provide the parts outside the CDR3, is GAGVSQSPRYKVAKRGQDVALRCDPISGHVSLFWYQQALGQGPEFLTYFQNEAQLDKSGLPSDRFFAERPEGSVSTLKIQRTQQEDSAVYLCASSAGTGGTGELFFGEGSRLTVL.